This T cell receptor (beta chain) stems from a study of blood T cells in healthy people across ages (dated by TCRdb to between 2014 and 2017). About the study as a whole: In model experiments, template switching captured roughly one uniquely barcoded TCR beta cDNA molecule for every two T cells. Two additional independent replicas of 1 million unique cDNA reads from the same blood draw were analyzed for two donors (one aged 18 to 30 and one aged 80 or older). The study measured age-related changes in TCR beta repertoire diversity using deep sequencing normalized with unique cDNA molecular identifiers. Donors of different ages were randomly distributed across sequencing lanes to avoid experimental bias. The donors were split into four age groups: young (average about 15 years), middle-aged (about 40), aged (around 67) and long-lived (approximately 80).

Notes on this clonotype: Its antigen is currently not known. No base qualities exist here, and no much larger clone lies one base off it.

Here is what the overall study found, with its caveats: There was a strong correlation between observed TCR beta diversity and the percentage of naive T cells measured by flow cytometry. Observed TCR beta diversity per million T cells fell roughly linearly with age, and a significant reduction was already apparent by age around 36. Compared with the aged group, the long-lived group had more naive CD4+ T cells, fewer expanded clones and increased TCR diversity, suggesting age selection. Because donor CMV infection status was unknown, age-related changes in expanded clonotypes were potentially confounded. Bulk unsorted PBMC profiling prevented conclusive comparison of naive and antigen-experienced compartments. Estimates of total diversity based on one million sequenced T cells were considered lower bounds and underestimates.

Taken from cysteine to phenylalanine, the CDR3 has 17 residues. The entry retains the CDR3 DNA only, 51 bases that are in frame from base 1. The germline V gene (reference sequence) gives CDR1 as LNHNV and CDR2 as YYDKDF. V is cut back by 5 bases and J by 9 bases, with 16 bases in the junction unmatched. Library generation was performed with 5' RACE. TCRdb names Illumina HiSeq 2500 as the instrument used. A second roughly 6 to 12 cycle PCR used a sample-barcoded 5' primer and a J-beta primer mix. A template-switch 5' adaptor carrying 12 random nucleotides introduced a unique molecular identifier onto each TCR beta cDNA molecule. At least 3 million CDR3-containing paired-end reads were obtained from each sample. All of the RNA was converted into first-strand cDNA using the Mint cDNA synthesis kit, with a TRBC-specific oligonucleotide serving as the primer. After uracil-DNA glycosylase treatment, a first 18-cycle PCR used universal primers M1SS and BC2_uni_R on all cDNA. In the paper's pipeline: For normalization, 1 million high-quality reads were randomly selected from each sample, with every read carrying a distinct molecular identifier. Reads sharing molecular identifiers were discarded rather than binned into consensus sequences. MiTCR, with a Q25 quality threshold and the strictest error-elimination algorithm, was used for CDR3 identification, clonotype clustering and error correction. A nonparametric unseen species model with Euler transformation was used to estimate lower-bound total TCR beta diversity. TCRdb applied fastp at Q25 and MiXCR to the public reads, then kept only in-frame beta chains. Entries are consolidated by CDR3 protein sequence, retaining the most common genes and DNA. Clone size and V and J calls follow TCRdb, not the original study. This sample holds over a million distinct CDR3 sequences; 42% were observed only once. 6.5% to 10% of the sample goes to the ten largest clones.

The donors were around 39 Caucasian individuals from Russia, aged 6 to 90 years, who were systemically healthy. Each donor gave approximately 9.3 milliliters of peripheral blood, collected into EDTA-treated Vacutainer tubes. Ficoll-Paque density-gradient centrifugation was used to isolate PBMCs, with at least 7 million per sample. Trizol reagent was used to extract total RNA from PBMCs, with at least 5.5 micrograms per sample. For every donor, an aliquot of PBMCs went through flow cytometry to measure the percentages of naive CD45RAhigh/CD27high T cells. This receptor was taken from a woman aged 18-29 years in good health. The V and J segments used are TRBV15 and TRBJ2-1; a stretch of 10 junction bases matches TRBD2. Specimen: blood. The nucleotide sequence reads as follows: TGTGCCACCAGCGTCGGTCCTAGCGGGAGTTTTTTTAGTGAGCAGTTCTTC. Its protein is CATSVGPSGSFFSEQFF. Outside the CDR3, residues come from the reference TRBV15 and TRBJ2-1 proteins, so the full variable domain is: DAMVIQNPRYQVTQFGKPVTLSCSQTLNHNVMYWYQQKSSQAPKLLFHYYDKDFNNEADTPDNFQSRRPNTSFCFLDIRSPGLGDTAMYLCATSVGPSGSFFSEQFFGPGTRLTVL.